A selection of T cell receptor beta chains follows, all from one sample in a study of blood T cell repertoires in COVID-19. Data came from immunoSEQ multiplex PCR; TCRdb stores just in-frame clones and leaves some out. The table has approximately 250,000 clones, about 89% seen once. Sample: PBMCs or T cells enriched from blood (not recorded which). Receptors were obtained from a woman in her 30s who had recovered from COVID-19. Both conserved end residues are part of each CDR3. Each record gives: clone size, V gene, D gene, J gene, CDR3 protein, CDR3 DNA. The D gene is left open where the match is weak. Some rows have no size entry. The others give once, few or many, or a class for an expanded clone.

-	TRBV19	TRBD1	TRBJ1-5	CASWDRGDQPQHF	TGTGCCAGCTGGGACAGAGGAGACCAGCCCCAGCATTTT
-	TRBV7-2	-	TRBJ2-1	CASSLVSGDYNEQFF	TGTGCCAGCAGCTTAGTATCCGGGGATTACAATGAGCAGTTCTTC
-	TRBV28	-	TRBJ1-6	CASRRGSPNSPLHF	TGTGCCAGCAGACGAGGGTCTCCGAATTCACCCCTCCACTTT
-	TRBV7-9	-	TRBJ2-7	CASSLEGGGSYEQYF	TGTGCCAGCAGCTTAGAGGGAGGGGGGTCCTACGAGCAGTACTTC
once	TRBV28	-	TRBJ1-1	CASSLRRSWEGTEAFF	TGTGCCAGCAGTTTGCGACGAAGTTGGGAGGGCACTGAAGCTTTCTTT
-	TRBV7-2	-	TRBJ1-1	CASSLVFGRGRYQPEAFF	TGTGCCAGCAGCTTAGTTTTTGGCAGGGGCCGCTATCAACCTGAAGCTTTCTTT
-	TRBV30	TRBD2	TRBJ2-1	CAWDLADNEQFF	TGTGCCTGGGATCTAGCGGACAATGAGCAGTTCTTC
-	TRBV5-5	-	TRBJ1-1	CASSLQVQNTEAFF	TGTGCCAGCAGCTTGCAGGTCCAGAACACTGAAGCTTTCTTT
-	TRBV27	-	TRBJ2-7	CASSPDRGLIYEQYF	TGTGCCAGCAGCCCAGATCGGGGTCTAATCTACGAGCAGTACTTC
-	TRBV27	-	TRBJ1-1	CASSLYRNTEAFF	TGTGCCAGCAGTTTATATCGGAACACTGAAGCTTTCTTT
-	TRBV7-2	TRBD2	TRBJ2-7	CASSFRLAGGPYEQYF	TGTGCCAGCAGCTTCAGACTAGCGGGAGGTCCCTACGAGCAGTACTTC
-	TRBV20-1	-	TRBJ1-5	CSASPGNQPQHF	TGCAGTGCTAGTCCGGGTAATCAGCCCCAGCATTTT
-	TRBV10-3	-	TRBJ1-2	CAITPGGGELYGYTF	TGTGCCATCACCCCGGGGGGGGGCGAACTCTATGGCTACACCTTC
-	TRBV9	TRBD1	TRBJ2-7	CASTSGTGDWQQYF	TGTGCCAGCACCTCAGGGACAGGGGACTGGCAGCAGTACTTC
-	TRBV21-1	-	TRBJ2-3	CASSRWTSGITDTQYF	TGTGCCAGCAGCAGATGGACTAGCGGGATCACAGATACGCAGTATTTT
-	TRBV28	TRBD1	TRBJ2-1	CASSFSGTGADNEQFF	TGTGCCAGCAGTTTTTCCGGGACAGGGGCCGACAATGAGCAGTTCTTC
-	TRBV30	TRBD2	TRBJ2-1	CAWNQREDNEQFF	TGTGCCTGGAACCAGCGGGAGGACAATGAGCAGTTCTTC
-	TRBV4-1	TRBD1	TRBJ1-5	CASNNPPGQGPNQPQHF	TGCGCCAGCAACAATCCGCCGGGACAGGGGCCCAATCAGCCCCAGCATTTT
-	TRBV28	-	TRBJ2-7	CASKERLLRYEQYF	TGTGCCAGCAAAGAGCGGTTACTCCGATACGAGCAGTACTTC